This TCR beta chain was retrieved from a study of response to subunit inactivated influenza vaccine. General study findings and limits: Researchers suggested that each seasonal influenza vaccination recruits few new T cells.

The CDR3 is 13 amino acids. The germline gives CDR1 MGHDK, CDR2 SYGVNS. V was trimmed by 3 bases and J by 0 bases, leaving 6 bases between them. MiXCR was run by TCRdb on the RT-PCR reads, yielding one entry per CDR3 protein. The table has around 480,000 distinct CDR3 sequences, approximately 17% seen once. This clonotype was counted only a few times. Its antigen is unknown. The chain recombines TRBV25-1 with TRBJ2-7; D is unclear. The sequence came from a man aged 45 to 75 who received an inactivated influenza vaccine. Source: CD4+ T cells sorted from PBMCs, taken about 24 months after vaccination. The CDR3: CASSDVSSYEQYF. Written as DNA, the CDR3 is TGTGCCAGCAGTGACGTCAGCTCCTACGAGCAGTACTTC.